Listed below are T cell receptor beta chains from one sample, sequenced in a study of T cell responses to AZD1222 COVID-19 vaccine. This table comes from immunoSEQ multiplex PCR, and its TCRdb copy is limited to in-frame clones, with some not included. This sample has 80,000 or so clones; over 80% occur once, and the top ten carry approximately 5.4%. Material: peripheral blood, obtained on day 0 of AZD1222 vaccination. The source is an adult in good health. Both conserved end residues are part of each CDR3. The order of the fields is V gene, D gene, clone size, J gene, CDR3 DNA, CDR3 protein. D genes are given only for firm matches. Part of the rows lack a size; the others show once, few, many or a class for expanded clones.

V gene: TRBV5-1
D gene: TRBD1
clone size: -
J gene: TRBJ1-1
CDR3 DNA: TGCGCCAGCAGCTTGGGGGACAGGGTAGAGTGGCACACTGAAGCTTTCTTT
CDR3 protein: CASSLGDRVEWHTEAFF

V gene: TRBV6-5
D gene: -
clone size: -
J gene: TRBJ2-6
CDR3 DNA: TGTGCCAGCAGTCAATATGGCGCCAACGTCCTGACTTTC
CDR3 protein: CASSQYGANVLTF

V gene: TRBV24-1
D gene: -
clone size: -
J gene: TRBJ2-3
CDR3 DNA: TGTGCCACCAGTGATTTATCCACAGATACGCAGTATTTT
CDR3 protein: CATSDLSTDTQYF

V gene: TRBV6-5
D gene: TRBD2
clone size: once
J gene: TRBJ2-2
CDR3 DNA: TGTGCCAGCCGGGACTACCCCACCGGGGAGCTGTTTTTT
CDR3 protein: CASRDYPTGELFF

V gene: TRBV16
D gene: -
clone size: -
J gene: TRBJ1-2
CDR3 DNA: TGTGCCAGCACTACGGGGGGACCAACTTATGGCTACACCTTC
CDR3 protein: CASTTGGPTYGYTF

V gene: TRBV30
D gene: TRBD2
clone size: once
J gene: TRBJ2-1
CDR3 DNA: TGTGCCTGGAGCAAGACTAGCGGGGACCAGTTCTTC
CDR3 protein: CAWSKTSGDQFF

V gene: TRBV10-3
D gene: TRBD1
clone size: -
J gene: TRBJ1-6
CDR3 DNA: TGTGCCACCTCCGGACAGGGGACTACCGTCACCCTCCACTTT
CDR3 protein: CATSGQGTTVTLHF

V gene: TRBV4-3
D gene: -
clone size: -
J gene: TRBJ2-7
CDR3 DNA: TGCGCCAGCAGCCAAGATAAGAGTGGGGGGGCCAAGCAGTACTTC
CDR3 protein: CASSQDKSGGAKQYF

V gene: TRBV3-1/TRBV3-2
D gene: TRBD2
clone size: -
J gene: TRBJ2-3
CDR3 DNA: TGTGCCAGCAGCGGGGTCGCGGGGGACTTAGATACGCAGTATTTT
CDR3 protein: CASSGVAGDLDTQYF

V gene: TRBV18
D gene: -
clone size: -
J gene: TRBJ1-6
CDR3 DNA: TGTGCCAGCTCACCACTAGGGGTGTATAATTCACCCCTCCACTTT
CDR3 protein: CASSPLGVYNSPLHF

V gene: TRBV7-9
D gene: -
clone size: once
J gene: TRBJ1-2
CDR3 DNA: TGTGCCAGCAGCTTTGAGAAGGGACTTCTGGGGGGCTACACCTTC
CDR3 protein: CASSFEKGLLGGYTF

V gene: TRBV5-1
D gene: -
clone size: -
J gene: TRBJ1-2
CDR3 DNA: TGCGCCAGCAGCTTGATTAGGGGACATCAAACCTTC
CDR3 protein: CASSLIRGHQTF

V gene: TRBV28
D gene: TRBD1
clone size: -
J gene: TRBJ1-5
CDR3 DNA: TGTGCCAGCAGTCCAACAGGGGCTAGCAATCAGCCCCAGCATTTT
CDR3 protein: CASSPTGASNQPQHF

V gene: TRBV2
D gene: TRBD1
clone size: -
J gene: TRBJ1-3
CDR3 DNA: TGTGCCAGCAGCAGGGACAGGCGAGGTGGAAACACCATATATTTT
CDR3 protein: CASSRDRRGGNTIYF

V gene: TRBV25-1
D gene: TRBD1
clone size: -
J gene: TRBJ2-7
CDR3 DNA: TGTGCCAGCAGTGTCCGTGGACAGGGGATTACATCCTACGAGCAGTACTTC
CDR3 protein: CASSVRGQGITSYEQYF

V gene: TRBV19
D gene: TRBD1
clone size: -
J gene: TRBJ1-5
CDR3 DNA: TGTGCCAGTAGGACACAGGGGGCAGGGCAGCCCCAGCATTTT
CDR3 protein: CASRTQGAGQPQHF

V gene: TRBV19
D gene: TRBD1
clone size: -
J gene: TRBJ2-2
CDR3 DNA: TGTGCCAGTAGTACCCCCGGGACAGGGCCCGGGGAGCTGTTTTTT
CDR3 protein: CASSTPGTGPGELFF

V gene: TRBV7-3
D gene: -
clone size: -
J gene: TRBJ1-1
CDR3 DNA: TGTGCCAGCAGCCCAGTCCTAATACAGGGCCCTATGAACACTGAAGCTTTCTTT
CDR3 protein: CASSPVLIQGPMNTEAFF

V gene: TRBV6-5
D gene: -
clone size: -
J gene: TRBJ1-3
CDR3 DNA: TGTGCCAGCAGCAAGTTGGACTCTGGAAACACCATATATTTT
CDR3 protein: CASSKLDSGNTIYF

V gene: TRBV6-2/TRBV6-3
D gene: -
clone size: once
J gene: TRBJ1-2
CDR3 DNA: TGTGCCAGCAGTTACTCCCAGGCCTATGGCTACACCTTC
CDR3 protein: CASSYSQAYGYTF

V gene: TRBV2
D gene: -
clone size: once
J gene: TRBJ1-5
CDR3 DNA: TGTGCCAGCAGAGAAACAGGGTTTCGCAATCAGCCCCAGCATTTT
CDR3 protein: CASRETGFRNQPQHF

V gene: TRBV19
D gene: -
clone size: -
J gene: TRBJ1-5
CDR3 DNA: TGTGCCAGTAGTATAGTCGGGGCACAGCCCCAGCATTTT
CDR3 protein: CASSIVGAQPQHF

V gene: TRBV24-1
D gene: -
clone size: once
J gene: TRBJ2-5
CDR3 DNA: TGTGCCACCAGTGGGGGGGACGGACGGCCCCAAGAGACCCAGTACTTC
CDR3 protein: CATSGGDGRPQETQYF

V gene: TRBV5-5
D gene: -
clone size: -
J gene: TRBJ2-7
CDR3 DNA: TGTGCCAGCAGCTTGTTCGGGGCCTCCTACGAGCAGTACTTC
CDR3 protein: CASSLFGASYEQYF

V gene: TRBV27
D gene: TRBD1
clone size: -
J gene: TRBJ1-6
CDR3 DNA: TGTGCCAGCAGTCTCATGACAGGGGGCGAGTCACCCCTCCACTTT
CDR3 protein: CASSLMTGGESPLHF

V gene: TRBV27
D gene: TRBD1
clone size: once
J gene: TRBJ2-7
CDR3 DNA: TGTGCCAGCAGTTTATTGAGCAGGGGGTGGGAGCAGTACTTC
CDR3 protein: CASSLLSRGWEQYF

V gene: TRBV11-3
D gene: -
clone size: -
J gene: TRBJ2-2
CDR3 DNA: TGTGCCAGCAGCACCGGGACGGGGAAAACCGGGGAGCTGTTTTTT
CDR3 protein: CASSTGTGKTGELFF

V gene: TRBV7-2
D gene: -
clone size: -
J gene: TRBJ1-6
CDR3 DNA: TGTGCCAGCAGCTTCAGTCTAAATTCACCCCTCCACTTT
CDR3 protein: CASSFSLNSPLHF

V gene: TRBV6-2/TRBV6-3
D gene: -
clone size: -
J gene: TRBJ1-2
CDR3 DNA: TGTGCCAGCAGTTACGGGCAGGGTAACTATGGCTACACCTTC
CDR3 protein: CASSYGQGNYGYTF

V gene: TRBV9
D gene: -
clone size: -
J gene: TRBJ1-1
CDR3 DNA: TGTGCCAGCAGCGTAGATTCCCGGGTGGGCACTGAAGCTTTCTTT
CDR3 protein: CASSVDSRVGTEAFF